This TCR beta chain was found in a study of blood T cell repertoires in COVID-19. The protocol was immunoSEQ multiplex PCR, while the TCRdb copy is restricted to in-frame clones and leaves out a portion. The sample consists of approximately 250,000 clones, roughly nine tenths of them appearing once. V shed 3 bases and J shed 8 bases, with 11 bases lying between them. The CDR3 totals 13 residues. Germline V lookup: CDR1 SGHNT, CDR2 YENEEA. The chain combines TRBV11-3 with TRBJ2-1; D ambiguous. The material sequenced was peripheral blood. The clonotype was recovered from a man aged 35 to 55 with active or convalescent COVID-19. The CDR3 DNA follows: TGTGCCAGCAGCTTGGCCCTCCGGGATGAGCAGTTCTTC. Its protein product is CASSLALRDEQFF.